Following are 14 T cell receptor beta chains from one sample sequenced in a study of shared clonotypes between healthy human individuals (dated by TCRdb to between 2020 and 2021). Library creation used the immunoSEQ multiplex PCR assay. What TCRdb holds here is the immuneACCESS table cut down to in-frame rearrangements. Part of the clones is not present; checked against another copy, under half of the missing clones reflect an unresolved V gene, and the others are unexplained. For this sample there are 2,500,000 or so clones; 93% appear just once. The ten largest clonotypes hold 0.36% of the sample. The sequencing input was naive CD4+ T cells from PBMCs. The cell subset or site label, read with the paper, signifies: CD45RA+ positively selected. These receptors originate from a man younger than 35 in good health. Some clones in this sample may be carry-over from other donors' samples.

V is TRBV7-3 and J is TRBJ2-1; 7 bases agree with TRBD1. This CDR3 is built from 15 residues. J lost 4 bases, V lost 2 bases, and 5 bases had no gene match. Germline CDR1 reads SGHTA; CDR2 reads FQGTGA. The CDR3 coding sequence is TGTGCCAGCAGCTTAGGGACAGCAACTTACAATGAGCAGTTCTTC. Translation gives CASSLGTATYNEQFF. Combining the CDR3 with reference TRBV7-3 and TRBJ2-1 gives the whole variable domain GAGVSQTPSNKVTEKGKYVELRCDPISGHTALYWYRQSLGQGPEFLIYFQGTGAADDSGLPNDRFFAVRPEGSVSTLKIQRTERGDSAVYLCASSLGTATYNEQFFGPGTRLTVL.

The V gene is TRBV15, the J gene TRBJ2-3; 10 bases align to TRBD1. The CDR3 totals 16 residues. V was clipped by 5 bases and J by 4 bases; unmatched bases: 9. Germline loops: CDR1 LNHNV, CDR2 YYDKDF (reference sequence). CDR3 sequence: CATSARGDRGADTQYF. Here the CDR3 DNA reads TGTGCCACCAGCGCCAGGGGGGACAGGGGCGCAGATACGCAGTATTTT.

The rearrangement uses TRBV5-1 and TRBJ2-1, with 15 bases identical to TRBD2. The germline gives CDR1 SGHRS, CDR2 YFSETQ. This CDR3 has 18 amino acids. With 1 base clipped from V and 5 bases from J, the junction kept 7 bases outside the gene matches. The CDR3 DNA reads as TGCGCCAGCAGCTTGCCGGGACTAGCGGGAGGACGCAACAATGAGCAGTTCTTC. It yields the protein CASSLPGLAGGRNNEQFF.

The chain carries TRBV6-5 and TRBJ2-5, with D unresolved. Germline assignment: CDR1 MNHEY and CDR2 SVGAGI. The V and J ends lost 0 bases and 5 bases respectively, with 10 bases between them. The CDR3 length is 14 residues. The CDR3 protein is CASSYSFVAETQYF. The CDR3 DNA reads as TGTGCCAGCAGTTACTCCTTCGTGGCGGAGACCCAGTACTTC.

This rearrangement joins TRBV18 to TRBJ1-1, with D uncertain. V was cut by 6 bases and J by 0 bases, with 14 bases left in between. Germline V lookup: CDR1 KGHSH, CDR2 LQKENI. The CDR3 length is 15 residues. The DNA of the CDR3 is TGTGCCAGCTCCCCGGGTGGCAGCATGAACACTGAAGCTTTCTTT. This codes for CASSPGGSMNTEAFF.

The chain carries TRBV6-1 and TRBJ1-5, with D unresolved. Between the trimmed V and J ends, which lost 2 bases and 9 bases, there was a span of 17 bases. The germline V gene has CDR1 MNHNS and CDR2 SASEGT. CDR3 length equals 15 residues. CDR3 bases: TGTGCCAGCAGTGAAAATGCGCCGGCCGTTCGGCCCCAGCATTTT. It encodes CASSENAPAVRPQHF.

The V and J genes are TRBV5-1 and TRBJ2-7, with 8 bases fitting TRBD1. The CDR3 runs 18 residues. CDR1 is SGHRS, CDR2 YFSETQ, per germline. The V segment lost 3 bases and the J segment 6 bases; nucleotides outside the gene matches: 20. CDR3 sequence: CASSWRGGLRTGRGEQYF. The CDR3 region has the DNA TGCGCCAGCAGCTGGAGGGGAGGCTTGAGGACAGGGAGAGGCGAGCAGTACTTC.

The J gene is TRBJ2-3, the V gene TRBV15; D is uncertain. V lost 1 base and J 8 bases, leaving 7 bases between the germline ends. Germline V gene sequence: CDR1 LNHNV, CDR2 YYDKDF (reference sequence). The CDR3 sequence is 12 residues long. CDR3 nucleotide sequence: TGTGCCACCAGCAGAGTGGTGGGTACGCAGTATTTT. This gives the protein CATSRVVGTQYF.

The chain couples TRBV19 to TRBJ2-1, with 9 bases identical to TRBD2. CDR3 length: 17 residues. With V trimmed by 3 bases and J by 5 bases, 11 bases remained unmatched. Germline CDR1 is LNHDA and CDR2 is SQIVND (reference sequence). Here the CDR3 reads CASSIVSSGGSHNEQFF. The CDR3 region has the DNA TGTGCCAGTAGTATCGTTTCGAGCGGGGGGTCCCACAATGAGCAGTTCTTC.

V gene TRBV5-1 combines with J gene TRBJ1-5, with D maybe TRBD1 (5 bases). The CDR3 is 16 residues long. The V gene lost 0 bases and the J gene lost 1 base, with 11 bases spanning the gap. The germline V gene has CDR1 SGHRS and CDR2 YFSETQ. Here the CDR3 DNA reads TGCGCCAGCAGCTTGGGAGGCCAGGGAAGCAATCAGCCCCAGCATTTT. Translating gives CASSLGGQGSNQPQHF.

V and J are TRBV4-1 and TRBJ2-5; D not certain. The CDR3 extends over 13 amino acids. The V gene lost 2 bases and the J gene lost 5 bases, with 9 bases spanning the gap. Germline V lookup: CDR1 MGHRA, CDR2 YSYEKL. CDR3 protein: CASSQIYGETQYF. The CDR3 bases are TGCGCCAGCAGCCAAATTTACGGGGAGACCCAGTACTTC.

The chain carries TRBV29-1 and TRBJ2-2; 9 bases agree with TRBD1. Germline lookup yields CDR1 SQVTM and CDR2 ANQGSEA. CDR3 length: 15 residues. V trimming: 6 bases; J trimming: 3 bases; junction bases outside the gene matches: 8. The CDR3 bases are TGCAGCGTGGGAGCTCGGACAGGGGACACCGGGGAGCTGTTTTTT. It is translated as CSVGARTGDTGELFF.

The chain links TRBV6-6 to TRBJ1-2; a weak D match, TRBD1 (6 bases). The germline V gene has CDR1 MNHNY and CDR2 SVGAGI (reference sequence). This CDR3 spans 15 amino acids. V shed 2 bases and J shed 6 bases, with 16 bases lying between them. CDR3 loop: CASSYSSGRGDGYTF. The CDR3 DNA follows: TGTGCCAGCAGTTACAGTTCGGGCAGGGGAGATGGCTACACCTTC.

The J gene is TRBJ2-3, the V gene TRBV5-4; possibly TRBD1 for D (5 bases). Trimming left V 5 bases short and J 3 bases short, with 13 bases between. The germline V gene encodes CDR1 SGHNT and CDR2 YYREEE (reference sequence). This CDR3 comprises 14 residues. The CDR3 here is CASSLRTKTDTQYF. The CDR3 bases are TGTGCCAGCAGTCTCCGGACAAAGACAGATACGCAGTATTTT.